This T cell receptor beta chain was found in a study of blood T cell repertoires in COVID-19. The data were produced by immunoSEQ multiplex PCR, yet TCRdb's version contains in-frame clones alone and is incomplete. The sample lists 55,000 to 80,000 clones, roughly 81% occurring once. The receptor was isolated from a human donor in a cohort sampled during active COVID-19. The sequenced sample was peripheral blood.

The chain's CDR3 is CASSQVLAGDSEQFF. The CDR3 nucleotides read TGTGCCAGCAGCCAAGTCCTAGCGGGAGACAGTGAGCAGTTCTTC. J is TRBJ2-1 and V is TRBV16; 10 bases fit TRBD2. The CDR3 is made up of 15 amino acids. From germline, CDR1 is KGHSY and CDR2 FQNENV. V lost 2 bases to trimming and J lost 9 bases; unmatched junction nucleotides: 7.